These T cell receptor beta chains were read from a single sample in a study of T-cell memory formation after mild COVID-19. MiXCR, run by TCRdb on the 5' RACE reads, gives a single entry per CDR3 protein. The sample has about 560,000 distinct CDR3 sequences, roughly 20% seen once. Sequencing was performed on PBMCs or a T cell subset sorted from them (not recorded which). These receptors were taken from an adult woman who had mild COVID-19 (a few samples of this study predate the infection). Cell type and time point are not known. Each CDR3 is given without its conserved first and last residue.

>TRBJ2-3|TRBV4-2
ASSQGFSASTDTQY
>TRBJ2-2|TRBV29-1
SASRTSAGELF
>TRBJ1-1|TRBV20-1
SARDQEGRNTEAF
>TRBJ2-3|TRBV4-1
ASSLQTSGGTDTQY
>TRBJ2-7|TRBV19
ASSVPGRSSYEQY
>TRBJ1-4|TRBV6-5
ASSYQDREGKLF
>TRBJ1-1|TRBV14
ASSLHMNTEAF
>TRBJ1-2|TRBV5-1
ASREGRGVSGYT
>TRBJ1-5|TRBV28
ASHPGVNQPQH
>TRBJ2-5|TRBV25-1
ASSAKETQY
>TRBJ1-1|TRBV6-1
ASSEEEGARNTEAF
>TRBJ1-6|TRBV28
ASSRLDSYNSPLH
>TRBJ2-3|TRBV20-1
SARRMEGSTDTQY
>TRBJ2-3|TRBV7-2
ASSLELLVTSGRLDTQY
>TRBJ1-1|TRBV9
ASSVTGVVTEAF
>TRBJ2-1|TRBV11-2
ASSLGWGETRYNEQF
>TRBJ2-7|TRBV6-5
ASSLSRDRAYEQY
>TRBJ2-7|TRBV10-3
AISESSAGESQY
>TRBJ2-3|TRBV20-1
SAQNAGKSTDTQY
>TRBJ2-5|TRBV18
ASSPDSQETQY
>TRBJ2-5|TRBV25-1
ASSGQTGSETQY
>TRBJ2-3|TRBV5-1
ASSRADTQY
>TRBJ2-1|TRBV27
ASSSRLAGAVNEQF
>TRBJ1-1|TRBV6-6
ASSTRGLEDSEAF
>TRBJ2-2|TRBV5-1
ASSLTVLGGELF
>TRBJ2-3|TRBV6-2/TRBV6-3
ASSSPGLAGGTDTQY
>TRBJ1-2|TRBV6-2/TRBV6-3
ASSGGTGRSGYT
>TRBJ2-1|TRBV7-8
ASSLGPEYHNEQF
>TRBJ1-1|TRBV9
ASSVGGQRNTEAF
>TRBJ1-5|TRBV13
ASSLTWGPQH
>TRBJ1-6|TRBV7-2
ASSFLAGPLH
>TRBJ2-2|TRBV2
ASRGTSPMELF
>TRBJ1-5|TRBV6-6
ASRNPTGFNQPQH
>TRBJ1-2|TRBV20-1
SAPIYGYT
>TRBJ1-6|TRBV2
ASNRDWNSPLH
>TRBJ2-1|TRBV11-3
ASSPDHGLAPNEQF
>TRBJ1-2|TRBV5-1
ASSSTGTGHYGYT
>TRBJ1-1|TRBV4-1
ASRGGGEDTEAF
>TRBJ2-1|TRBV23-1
ASSQHGSSYNEQF
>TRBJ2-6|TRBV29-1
SVASTGANVLT
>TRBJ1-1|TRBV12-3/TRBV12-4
ASSRQGALNTEAF
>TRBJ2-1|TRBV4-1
ASSQEVTGGHEQF
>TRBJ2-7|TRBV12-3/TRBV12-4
ASSWRQLLNEQY
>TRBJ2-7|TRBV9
ASSVDGLAGYEQY
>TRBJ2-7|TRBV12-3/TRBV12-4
ASSPDRRQGVYEQY
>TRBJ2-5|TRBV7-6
ASILSFTGDTARETQY
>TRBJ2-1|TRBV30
AWSGARRSSYNEQF